These 27 T cell receptor beta chains originate from one sample sequenced in a study of response to subunit inactivated influenza vaccine. Via MiXCR, TCRdb re-called the RT-PCR reads, giving one row per CDR3 protein. The data contain 500,000 to 550,000 distinct CDR3 sequences, approximately 22% of them singletons. These data were also reused for a study on T cells expressing NK-cell markers. As that study records: Synthesis of TCR beta cDNA relied on 5'RACE template switching carrying UMIs.

The sample here was CD4+ T cells sorted from PBMCs, taken about 13 days after vaccination. These receptors originate from a man between 50 and 59 years old who received an inactivated influenza vaccine.

This clonotype was recorded a few times. The chain has TRBV7-9 and TRBJ2-7; D possibly corresponds to TRBD1 (6 bases). CDR3 length: 12 amino acids. V was clipped by 7 bases and J by 3 bases, with 10 bases between them. The germline gives CDR1 SEHNR, CDR2 FQNEAQ (reference sequence). The CDR3 loop is CASNNRDYEQYF. CDR3 coding DNA: TGTGCCAGCAATAACAGGGACTACGAGCAGTACTTC.

This clonotype has a count of ten or more. This chain links TRBV12-3 or TRBV12-4 with TRBJ2-7; TRBD2 might be the D (5 bases). Trimming stripped 5 bases from V and 3 bases from J, with 11 bases between. CDR3 size: 13 residues. The CDR3 DNA reads TGTGCCAGCAGTCCATCCCGGGACTACGAGCAGTACTTC. Translated, it gives CASSPSRDYEQYF.

This clonotype turned up a few times. The chain uses TRBV10-3 and TRBJ1-5; no reliable D call. The CDR3 spans 16 residues. Germline assignment: CDR1 ENHRY and CDR2 SYGVKD. Trimming removed 6 bases from V and 0 bases from J, with 15 bases in between. The CDR3 loop reads CAISGGDGNSNQPQHF. The CDR3 bases are TGTGCCATCAGCGGCGGGGATGGCAATAGCAATCAGCCCCAGCATTTT.

This clonotype showed up just once. The V gene is TRBV18, the J gene TRBJ2-3; D gene ambiguous. Per germline, CDR1 KGHSH and CDR2 LQKENI. This CDR3 has 16 residues. Trimming took off 5 bases at V and 0 bases at J, with 15 bases between the two ends. CDR3 loop: CASSNPDGSSTDTQYF. CDR3 DNA: TGTGCCAGCTCAAACCCTGACGGGTCTAGCACAGATACGCAGTATTTT.

This clonotype has just a few counts. The chain couples TRBV29-1 to TRBJ2-3, with 11 bases matching TRBD1. The trim removed 0 bases at V and 6 bases at J, leaving 8 bases unmatched. The CDR3 sequence is 16 residues long. Germline V gene data show CDR1 as SQVTM and CDR2 as ANQGSEA. This CDR3 reads CSVEDRTGGAWDTQYF. DNA for the CDR3: TGCAGCGTTGAAGATCGGACAGGGGGCGCCTGGGATACGCAGTATTTT.

This clonotype has more than one count but fewer than ten. The rearrangement uses TRBV5-1 and TRBJ2-2; 9 bases agree with TRBD1. The CDR3 is 15 residues long. J was trimmed by 6 bases and V by 3 bases; bases with no gene match: 6. CDR1 and CDR2 (germline): SGHRS, YFSETQ. CDR3 DNA: TGCGCCAGCAGCTCAACCGGGACAGGGTCCGGGGAGCTGTTTTTT. This sequence encodes CASSSTGTGSGELFF.

This clonotype was counted a few times. The rearrangement joins TRBV5-1 to TRBJ2-5, with a possible D match to TRBD2 (6 bases). The V end was cut by 4 bases, the J end by 2 bases, with 18 bases between. This CDR3 contains 16 residues. Germline CDR1 SGHRS, CDR2 YFSETQ. CDR3 nucleotides: TGCGCCAGCAGCGCCGGCGGGGCAGCCTATCAAGAGACCCAGTACTTC. This sequence encodes CASSAGGAAYQETQYF.

V gene TRBV4-2 combines with J gene TRBJ1-5; the match to TRBD1 covers 9 bases. Trimming at V came to 3 bases and at J to 7 bases, leaving 10 bases not matched to a gene. The CDR3 totals 16 residues. Looked up from germline, CDR1 is LGHNA and CDR2 is YNFKEQ. The CDR3 is CASSHGGTGNGQPQHF. Here the CDR3 DNA reads TGTGCCAGCAGCCATGGGGGGACAGGGAACGGGCAGCCCCAGCATTTT.

This clonotype was counted only a few times. The chain has TRBV29-1 and TRBJ2-1; 9 nucleotides agree with TRBD2. The V and J ends lost 4 bases and 5 bases, in that order; junction bases with no gene match: 6. The germline V gene encodes CDR1 SQVTM and CDR2 ANQGSEA. The CDR3 has 14 amino acids. CDR3 loop: CSVGGGGAHNEQFF. As DNA, the CDR3 is TGCAGCGTTGGGGGCGGGGGGGCACACAATGAGCAGTTCTTC.

The rearrangement uses TRBV12-3 or TRBV12-4 and TRBJ1-2, with D perhaps TRBD1 (6 bases). V gave up 5 bases and J gave up 2 bases, with 15 bases separating them. The length of the CDR3 is 15 residues. CDR3 residues: CASSNLLTGNYGYTF. In nucleotides, the CDR3 is TGTGCCAGCAGTAACCTTCTAACAGGGAACTATGGCTACACCTTC.

This clonotype was recorded many times. This rearrangement joins TRBV7-2 to TRBJ2-3, with 7 bases lining up with TRBD2. The CDR3 extends over 15 amino acids. V lost 5 bases and J lost 2; bases outside the gene matches: 7. Germline V CDR1 and CDR2: SGHTA, FQGNSA. CDR3 region: CASSGLVLFTDTQYF. CDR3 DNA: TGTGCCAGCAGCGGACTAGTCCTTTTCACAGATACGCAGTATTTT.

This clonotype came up a few times. The CDR3 protein is CASSLGGSGSQETQYF. In DNA form, the CDR3 reads TGCGCCAGCAGCTTGGGGGGTAGCGGGTCTCAAGAGACCCAGTACTTC. The gene calls are TRBV5-1 and TRBJ2-5, with 7 bases aligning to TRBD2. J gave up 2 bases and V 0 bases, and 7 bases lay outside the gene matches. The germline V gene encodes CDR1 SGHRS and CDR2 YFSETQ. The CDR3 is 16 amino acids.

The chain carries TRBV4-3 and TRBJ2-2; the match to TRBD1 covers 7 bases. CDR1 LGHNA and CDR2 YSLEER come from the germline V gene. V trimming: 4 bases; J trimming: 1 base; junction bases outside the gene matches: 9. CDR3 length equals 17 residues. The CDR3 nucleotides read TGCGCCAGCAGCCCAAACCGGGACAGCCTGAACACCGGGGAGCTGTTTTTT. Protein sequence: CASSPNRDSLNTGELFF.

DNA of the CDR3: TGCAGTGCTTGGGACAGGGTACAGCCCCAGCATTTT. It encodes CSAWDRVQPQHF. The V gene is TRBV20-1, the J gene TRBJ1-5; TRBD1 matches 9 bases. Unmatched junction bases numbered 3, after V lost 5 bases and J lost 7 bases. Germline lookup yields CDR1 DFQATT and CDR2 SNEGSKA (reference sequence). This CDR3 has 12 amino acids.

At least ten counts were recorded for this clonotype. The V and J genes are TRBV29-1 and TRBJ1-5; D might be TRBD1 (5 bases). The CDR3 has 14 residues. V dropped 4 bases and J dropped 3 bases, with 13 bases sitting between them. CDR1 and CDR2 from the germline V gene are SQVTM and ANQGSEA. CDR3 sequence reads: CSVGGTDVNQPQHF. The CDR3 DNA is TGCAGCGTTGGTGGGACGGATGTCAATCAGCCCCAGCATTTT.

This chain joins TRBV20-1 and TRBJ1-2; TRBD1 matches at 9 bases. Germline V gene lookup returns CDR1 DFQATT and CDR2 SNEGSKA (reference sequence). V dropped 4 bases and J dropped 4; count of bases not matched to a gene: 13. This CDR3 has 16 amino acids. CDR3 bases: TGCAGTGCTACCGCCGGGACAGGGAGTATGGGCTATGGCTACACCTTC. This encodes CSATAGTGSMGYGYTF.

This clonotype was observed a handful of times. V gene TRBV7-3 combines with J gene TRBJ2-7; D is uncertain. V was pared by 5 bases and J by 3 bases, with 14 bases between. CDR3 length: 14 residues. Germline V gene lookup returns CDR1 SGHTA and CDR2 FQGTGA. CDR3 sequence (DNA): TGTGCCAGCAGCCTCGAAAAGGGCGGCTACGAGCAGTACTTC. Translation: CASSLEKGGYEQYF.

For the CDR3, the DNA is TGTGCCAGCAATAGGGAATCTGGGGCCAACGTCCTGACTTTC. As protein: CASNRESGANVLTF. The chain is built from TRBV7-3 and TRBJ2-6; D is unclear. The V gene's germline CDR1 is SGHTA and CDR2 FQGTGA. The V end lost 7 bases, the J end lost 1 base, and 8 bases lay between the germline ends. CDR3 length: 14 amino acids.

V gene TRBV9 combines with J gene TRBJ2-1; possible D gene TRBD1, 6 bases. The CDR3 loop spans 14 amino acids. Trimming shortened V by 4 bases and J by 5 bases, and 13 bases separated the two germline ends. CDR1 is SGDLS, CDR2 YYNGEE, per germline. In nucleotides, the CDR3 is TGTGCCAGCAGCATCCGACAGGAGCACAATGAGCAGTTCTTC. This codes for CASSIRQEHNEQFF.

This clonotype was detected a few times. The CDR3 is CASSPFYQRGERTDTQYF. In DNA, the CDR3 is TGTGCCAGCAGTCCCTTTTATCAGCGGGGGGAACGCACAGATACGCAGTATTTT. J is TRBJ2-3 and V is TRBV6-1, with TRBD2 matching over 9 bases. The germline V gene has CDR1 MNHNS and CDR2 SASEGT. This CDR3 has 18 amino acids. The V segment lost 5 bases and the J segment 1 base; nucleotides outside the gene matches: 13.

The chain employs TRBV5-1 and TRBJ2-5, with 8 nucleotides matching TRBD2. Germline V lookup: CDR1 SGHRS, CDR2 YFSETQ. The V and J ends lost 0 bases and 5 bases, in that order; junction bases with no gene match: 15. There are 18 residues in the CDR3. DNA for the CDR3: TGCGCCAGCAGCTTGGCTTGGGGAACGGGGGGGCCCTTTGAGACCCAGTACTTC. It encodes CASSLAWGTGGPFETQYF.

The rearrangement links TRBV4-3 to TRBJ1-2, with D unresolved. V was trimmed by 1 base and J by 6 bases, leaving 12 bases between them. The CDR3 length is 14 residues. Germline V gene sequence: CDR1 LGHNA, CDR2 YSLEER. This CDR3 reads CASSQVYGGHGYTF. In DNA form, the CDR3 reads TGCGCCAGCAGCCAAGTTTATGGTGGGCATGGCTACACCTTC.

The genes are TRBV7-2 and TRBJ2-5, with 9 bases lining up with TRBD2. Germline loops: CDR1 SGHTA, CDR2 FQGNSA. The CDR3 runs to 16 residues. Germline trimming cut 4 bases from V and 5 bases from J; bases unmatched to any gene: 11. The CDR3 sequence is CASSSTLAGAGETQYF. The CDR3, as DNA: TGTGCCAGCAGCTCAACTTTAGCGGGAGCGGGGGAGACCCAGTACTTC.

To note about this clonotype: This may stem from a read error, because a much larger clone lies one nucleotide away. The chain uses TRBV5-1 and TRBJ2-2, with D perhaps matching TRBD1 (6 bases). Germline lookup yields CDR1 SGHRS and CDR2 YFSETQ. CDR3 length equals 17 residues. DNA of the CDR3: TGCGCCAGCAGCTACAGACAGGCCACTCAGGGCACCGGGGACCTGTTTTTT. This encodes CASSYRQATQGTGDLFF.

V is TRBV7-2 and J is TRBJ2-5, with D unclear. From germline, CDR1 is SGHTA and CDR2 FQGNSA. This CDR3 spans 11 amino acids. Trimming took 3 bases from V and 7 from J, leaving 6 bases between them. DNA for the CDR3: TGTGCCAGCAGCTTCGCAGGGACCCAGTACTTC. Translation: CASSFAGTQYF.

This clonotype was seen a few times. The chain is built from TRBV5-1 and TRBJ2-7; 11 nucleotides line up with TRBD1. The CDR3 spans 15 residues. Germline V gene lookup returns CDR1 SGHRS and CDR2 YFSETQ. Trimming at V came to 3 bases and at J to 3 bases, leaving 5 bases not matched to a gene. The CDR3 reads CASSSTGTGGYEQYF. CDR3 nucleotides: TGCGCCAGCAGCTCGACCGGGACAGGGGGCTACGAGCAGTACTTC.

This clonotype was seen at least ten times. The chain couples TRBV5-1 to TRBJ2-2, with 10 bases matching TRBD2. Trimming cost V 1 base and J 0 bases; bases outside gene matches: 9. The germline V gene has CDR1 SGHRS and CDR2 YFSETQ. The CDR3 is made up of 19 amino acids. CDR3 sequence (DNA): TGCGCCAGCAGCTTGCCCCCGGGACTAGCGCTATCGAACACCGGGGAGCTGTTTTTT. Translation: CASSLPPGLALSNTGELFF.